A single sample is the source of the 7 T cell receptor beta chains below, sequenced in a study of neurological immune-mediated disorders. TCRdb called the 5' RACE reads again in MiXCR, with one record for every CDR3 protein. This table has over 40,000 distinct CDR3 sequences, about 6.9% appearing once. Sample: CD4+ T cells from blood. The receptors were gathered from a woman aged 35 to 49 in good health.

This clonotype was observed at least ten times. Here the CDR3 DNA reads TGCAGTGCTAGAGAGGGGACAGGGTTAGTTGGGACCAAAAACATTCAGTACTTC. Amino acids: CSAREGTGLVGTKNIQYF. V usage is TRBV20-1 and J usage is TRBJ2-4; TRBD1 agrees at 9 bases. CDR1 and CDR2 (germline): DFQATT, SNEGSKA (reference sequence). With 0 bases clipped from V and 2 bases from J, the junction kept 11 bases outside the gene matches. CDR3 length equals 18 residues.

In this sample, this clonotype turned up many times. CDR3 protein: CASSSRDISYEQYF. Written as DNA, the CDR3 is TGTGCCAGCAGCTCCCGGGACATCTCCTACGAGCAGTACTTC. The gene calls are TRBV9 and TRBJ2-7; perhaps TRBD1 as D (6 bases). The CDR3 has 14 amino acids. Between the trimmed V and J ends, which lost 4 bases and 0 bases, there was a span of 11 bases. Germline CDR1 is SGDLS and CDR2 is YYNGEE.

The sample holds many counts of this clonotype. V and J are TRBV7-9 and TRBJ1-4; D uncertain. This CDR3 is built from 14 residues. The germline V and J ends were trimmed by 5 bases and 3 bases, with 10 bases remaining between them. Germline CDR1 SEHNR, CDR2 FQNEAQ (reference sequence). The CDR3 region has the DNA TGTGCCAGCAGCCTCGGAAGCTCTAATGAAAAACTGTTTTTT. Translating gives CASSLGSSNEKLFF.

This clonotype was seen only a few times. This chain joins TRBV5-1 and TRBJ2-1, with no clear D. Trimming pared 0 bases from V and 5 bases from J, leaving 12 bases between. CDR3 length: 15 amino acids. Germline V gives CDR1 SGHRS, CDR2 YFSETQ. The chain's CDR3 is CASSLGPADNNEQFF. CDR3 coding DNA: TGCGCCAGCAGCTTGGGGCCCGCAGACAACAATGAGCAGTTCTTC.

Here the CDR3 reads CASSEGRGDEKLFF. DNA of the CDR3: TGTGCCAGCAGTGAAGGCAGGGGGGATGAAAAACTGTTTTTT. This chain uses TRBV6-1 with TRBJ1-4; 7 bases line up with TRBD1. With 1 base clipped from V and 6 bases from J, the junction kept 2 bases outside the gene matches. CDR3 length: 14 amino acids. CDR1 and CDR2 (germline): MNHNS, SASEGT.

This clonotype was counted many times. J is TRBJ2-5 and V is TRBV20-1, with a possible D match to TRBD2 (7 bases). CDR1 is DFQATT, CDR2 SNEGSKA, per germline (reference sequence). This CDR3 region has 12 residues. The V end lost 3 bases, the J end lost 11 bases, and 16 bases lay between the germline ends. The CDR3 protein is CSARRGGNYQYF. The CDR3 nucleotides are TGCAGTGCTAGGAGGGGGGGGAACTATCAGTACTTC.

DNA of the CDR3: TGTGCCAGCAGTTTGGGGAGGGGGGCCACCAATGAGCAGTTCTTC. It is translated as CASSLGRGATNEQFF. The rearrangement uses TRBV12-3 or TRBV12-4 and TRBJ2-1; tentative D call: TRBD2 (7 bases). The CDR3 is made up of 15 amino acids. The V and J ends lost 3 bases and 6 bases respectively, with 15 bases between them.